This T cell receptor (beta chain) derives from a study of blood T cell repertoires in COVID-19 (dated by TCRdb to 2019 to 2021). Some background on the complete study: Samples from collaborators originated in the United States, Italy and Spain and spanned both the acute and convalescent phases of COVID-19. The material from the prospective study consisted of cDNA or gDNA derived from T cells, B-cell-depleted T cells, or PBMCs. Deeply sampled blood TCRbeta repertoires from subjects exposed to, actively infected with, or recovered from COVID-19 were included in the dataset. A freely available public database, intended as a resource for researchers studying the immune response to SARS-CoV-2, is where the repertoires were released. The samples were drawn from two sources: the first 160 participants of the ongoing ImmuneRACE study, and 1,200 or so subjects contributed by 6 global collaborators. Sample metadata almost always included a de-identified subject ID, COVID-19 status, age in years and sex. Where available, HLA class I and class II types were obtained from metadata supplied by the sample provider rather than from assay-based typing. Broad study findings and their caveats: The quantity of clinical and demographic metadata differed by source and by participant and was supplied without curation.

The immunoSEQ Assay, a bias-controlled multiplex PCR, was used to amplify TCRbeta CDR3 regions from genomic DNA. The original pipeline was this. The number of nucleated cells in each sample was estimated from the amplification of reference gene primers within the assay. Sequence reads were collapsed and filtered to measure the absolute abundance of every unique TCRbeta CDR3 rearrangement. Productive Simpson clonality was computed per sample as the square root of Simpson's diversity index over productive rearrangements. Held by TCRdb, this immuneACCESS table contains in-frame sequences only and omits some clones. Under half of the omission traces to an unresolved V gene where checked; the cause of the rest is unknown. The V and J calls and clone size are taken from that table; D and trimming were inferred from the DNA. The sample records under 300,000 clones, 88% of which are singletons. The ten largest make up under 2.5% of the sample.

V and J are truncated by 2 bases and 7 bases respectively, leaving an intervening sequence of 9 bases. CDR3 length: 14 amino acids, cysteine to phenylalanine. CDR3 DNA is the only sequence kept; it has 42 bases, read in frame from the first base. The germline V gene specifies SGHTA as CDR1 and FQGNSA as CDR2. In the prospective study, participants were roughly 18 to 100 years old, resided in fewer than 25 geographic areas of the United States, and were enrolled through a virtual design. In the prospective study, cohorts were assigned on the basis of participant-reported clinical history obtained from a screening survey and a study questionnaire. Mobile phlebotomists in the prospective study collected whole blood, serum and a nasopharyngeal or oropharyngeal swab from every participant. Participants in the prospective study had the option to provide additional blood draws and questionnaires over a 2-month period. Before DNA extraction, prospective study blood samples were shipped either frozen or at room temperature.

As concerns this clone: Its binding antigen is unknown. No base qualities exist here, and no much larger clone lies one base off it.

This sequence was found in a woman aged 35 to 49 with acute COVID-19. The sequence is built from TRBV7-2 and TRBJ1-6; the D gene cannot be resolved reliably. The sequenced material came from PBMCs or T cells enriched from blood (not recorded which). The CDR3 loop reads CASSLWQANSPLHF. The nucleotides read TGTGCCAGCAGCTTATGGCAGGCGAATTCACCCCTCCACTTT.